This T cell receptor beta chain was obtained from a study of blood T cell repertoires in COVID-19. Per germline, CDR1 MNHEY and CDR2 SMNVEV (reference sequence). The CDR3 is made up of 11 amino acids. Trimming at V came to 9 bases and at J to 7 bases, leaving 6 bases not matched to a gene. Profiled with immunoSEQ multiplex PCR; TCRdb holds only in-frame clones, not every one. The repertoire holds some 65,000 clones, about four fifths seen once, with over 7.5% in the top ten. This clone was seen at least ten times. The chain carries TRBV27 and TRBJ2-7, with 7 bases matching TRBD2. This clonotype originated in a human donor in a cohort sampled during active COVID-19. Sequencing was carried out using peripheral blood. CDR3 sequence (DNA): TGTGCCAGTTCGGGGGAGGGAGAGCAGTACTTC. This encodes CASSGEGEQYF.